A selection of T cell receptor beta chains follows, all from one sample in a study of post-analysis software for immune sequencing data. Each CDR3 protein is one row after TCRdb ran MiXCR on the PCR reads. The top ten clones hold about 11% of a sample with some 690,000 distinct CDR3 sequences, more than 50% of them seen once. The specimen sequenced was blood. The source of these receptors is a girl aged 2 to 9 with multiple sclerosis. CDR3s include the opening cysteine and the closing phenylalanine or tryptophan. D genes are given only for firm matches. The size entry is marked missing in some rows and otherwise reads once, few, many or a size class.

D,J,size,V,DNA,CDR3
.,TRBJ2-5,.,TRBV10-3,TGTGCCACGACACAGGTCGGACAAGAGACCCAGTACTTC,CATTQVGQETQYF
.,TRBJ2-7,.,TRBV9,TGTGCCAGCAGCGTTAGACGCTCCCCCTACGAGCAGTACTTC,CASSVRRSPYEQYF
TRBD1,TRBJ1-1,.,TRBV20-1,TGCAGTATTTGCCGGGACAGTGAAGCTTTCTTT,CSICRDSEAFF
.,TRBJ2-3,.,TRBV6-2/TRBV6-3,TGTGCCAGCAGTTACGAGGAAGGGCGGATCACAGATACGCAGTATTTT,CASSYEEGRITDTQYF
TRBD2,TRBJ2-4,.,TRBV20-1,TGCAGTGCTAGAGGCTACCCGACTAGCGGGAGAAACATTCAGTACTTC,CSARGYPTSGRNIQYF
.,TRBJ2-1,.,TRBV6-4,TGTGCCAGCAGCTCCTCCCGCGGGTCCTACAATGAGCAGTTCTTC,CASSSSRGSYNEQFF
.,TRBJ2-7,few,TRBV6-2/TRBV6-3,TGTGCCAGCAATCCAGGCCTCTCCTACGAGCAGTACTTC,CASNPGLSYEQYF
.,TRBJ1-4,.,TRBV6-6,TGTGCCAGCAGATCGGACGTAGTCAGGGAAAAACTGTTTTTT,CASRSDVVREKLFF
.,TRBJ2-1,.,TRBV12-3/TRBV12-4,TGTGCCAGCAGTTTCACGGACGGCGAGCAGTTCTTC,CASSFTDGEQFF
TRBD1,TRBJ2-5,few,TRBV11-3,TGTGCCAGCAGCTCCCGGACAGGGGGGTTTAGTCAAGAGACCCAGTACTTC,CASSSRTGGFSQETQYF
TRBD2,TRBJ2-3,.,TRBV28,TGTGCCAGCAGTTTCGAAGGGATGGCGGGAGGGGAGACAGATACGCAGTATTTT,CASSFEGMAGGETDTQYF
TRBD2,TRBJ2-1,.,TRBV6-2/TRBV6-3,TGTGCCAGCAGTTACGGTCCGGGGGGAAATGAGCAGTTCTTC,CASSYGPGGNEQFF
TRBD1,TRBJ2-3,.,TRBV9,TGTGCCAGCAGCCCTCGTAGTAGTGGACAGGGGAGCGATGCGCAGTATTTT,CASSPRSSGQGSDAQYF
.,TRBJ2-5,few,TRBV7-9,TGTGCCAGCAGCTTATTGACACCCCAAGAGACCCAGTACTTC,CASSLLTPQETQYF
TRBD1,TRBJ2-3,.,TRBV20-1,TGCAGTGCTAGAGTCAGCGGACAGGGAACAGATACGCAGTATTTT,CSARVSGQGTDTQYF
TRBD2,TRBJ2-7,few,TRBV20-1,TGCAGTGCTAGAGACGGCGGGAGGAATTACGAGCAGTACTTC,CSARDGGRNYEQYF
.,TRBJ2-7,.,TRBV15,TGTGCCACCAGCCAAGAAATTATTGGGGCCTACGAGCAGTACTTC,CATSQEIIGAYEQYF
TRBD2,TRBJ2-3,.,TRBV20-1,TGCAGTGTCCGGACTAGCGGGGAATGGGGTACGCAGTATTTT,CSVRTSGEWGTQYF
.,TRBJ1-2,.,TRBV29-1,TGCAGCGCCGGGACACCTTCCTATGGCTACACCTTC,CSAGTPSYGYTF
.,TRBJ2-5,.,TRBV5-1,TGCGCCAGCAGCTTGGAACCGGGACACAACCAAGAGACCCAGTACTTC,CASSLEPGHNQETQYF
TRBD1,TRBJ1-4,few,TRBV6-1,TGTGCCAGCAGTCAGCCGGGGACAGGGAGTGAAAAACTGTTTTTT,CASSQPGTGSEKLFF
.,TRBJ2-7,.,TRBV7-6,TGTGCCAGCAGCACTCGGGGAGGCTACGAGCAGTACTTC,CASSTRGGYEQYF
TRBD2,TRBJ2-1,once,TRBV6-5,TGTGCCAGCAGTGGGGGACTAGCGGACAATGAGCAGTTCTTC,CASSGGLADNEQFF
.,TRBJ2-1,.,TRBV5-1,TGCGCCAGCAGCTCGATAGGGGGGGGTCCCAATGAGCAGTTCTTC,CASSSIGGGPNEQFF
TRBD2,TRBJ2-1,few,TRBV12-3/TRBV12-4,TGTGCCAGCAGTTCCCTAGCGGCAGATCGGGAGCAGTTCTTC,CASSSLAADREQFF
.,TRBJ1-4,.,TRBV29-1,TGCAGCGTTCTACAGGGTACTGCGAGTGAAAAACTGTTTTTT,CSVLQGTASEKLFF
TRBD2,TRBJ2-3,.,TRBV3-1,TGTGCCAGCAGCCTGATAACGGCGGGAGGGATAGATACGCAGTATTTT,CASSLITAGGIDTQYF
.,TRBJ2-1,.,TRBV6-2/TRBV6-3,TGTGCCAGCAGTAGGCGGACCTCCTACAATGAGCAGTTCTTC,CASSRRTSYNEQFF
TRBD2,TRBJ2-1,.,TRBV20-1,TGCAGTGCTAGAGATCAGGCTAGCGGGGTTAAAGAGCAGTTCTTC,CSARDQASGVKEQFF
.,TRBJ2-5,.,TRBV10-3,TGTGCCATCAGTGAGTCGCGGCAGGGAGAAGAGACCCAGTACTTC,CAISESRQGEETQYF
.,TRBJ1-2,.,TRBV12-3/TRBV12-4,TGTGCCAGCAGTTTTCTGCCAGGGGCCTATGGCTACACCTTC,CASSFLPGAYGYTF
.,TRBJ2-3,.,TRBV6-6,TGTGCCAGCAAGGAAGGATCGAGCACAGATACGCAGTATTTT,CASKEGSSTDTQYF
.,TRBJ2-6,.,TRBV19,TGTGCCAGTAGCATTCCAGGGGCTGGGGCCAACGTCCTGACTTTC,CASSIPGAGANVLTF
.,TRBJ2-3,.,TRBV12-3/TRBV12-4,TGTGCCAGCAAGTTACGAACAGATACGCAGTATTTT,CASKLRTDTQYF
TRBD1,TRBJ2-5,.,TRBV5-1,TGCGCCAGCAGCTACGACAGGGGGGAAGAGACCCAGTACTTC,CASSYDRGEETQYF
TRBD2,TRBJ2-3,.,TRBV6-6,TGTGCCAGCACAGCGGGACGGGGTCTAGCAGATACGCAGTATTTT,CASTAGRGLADTQYF
TRBD1,TRBJ2-7,once,TRBV12-3/TRBV12-4,TGTGCCAGCAACCCGACAGGGCCGTCTTCCCTGGAGCAGTACTTC,CASNPTGPSSLEQYF
TRBD2,TRBJ2-3,.,TRBV20-1,TGCAGTGCTAGATCGGTAGCGGGGGGGCCTTCAGATACGCAGTATTTT,CSARSVAGGPSDTQYF
TRBD1,TRBJ1-5,.,TRBV20-1,TGCAGTGCTATATTAGTAGGGGGACAGGGGAGCAATCAGCCCCAGCATTTT,CSAILVGGQGSNQPQHF
.,TRBJ2-3,.,TRBV7-7,TGTGCTAGCACCCCCGCAGGGCGACAGGAGTATTTT,CASTPAGRQEYF
TRBD2,TRBJ2-3,.,TRBV6-5,TGTGCCAGCAGTCCTGGGACTAGCGGGGCCACGGATACGCAGTATTTT,CASSPGTSGATDTQYF
.,TRBJ2-3,.,TRBV24-1,TGTGCCACCAGTGGTAGGGATACGCAGTATTTT,CATSGRDTQYF
.,TRBJ2-4,.,TRBV29-1,TGCAGCGTTGTGATTGGGGGGCACGGAAACATTCAGTACTTC,CSVVIGGHGNIQYF
.,TRBJ1-2,few,TRBV28,TGTGCCAGCAGCTCGGGCGGGGGCAACTATGGCTACACCTTC,CASSSGGGNYGYTF
.,TRBJ2-1,.,TRBV11-2,TGTGCCAGCAGCTTGGACGGAGGTGAGGTCGATGAGCAGTTCTTC,CASSLDGGEVDEQFF
.,TRBJ1-2,few,TRBV6-2/TRBV6-3,TGTGCCAGCAGTCCGGACAGCTTCTATGGCTACACCTTC,CASSPDSFYGYTF
.,TRBJ1-5,.,TRBV25-1,TGTGCCAGCAGTGATGCAGTAAGCAATCAGCCCCAGCATTTT,CASSDAVSNQPQHF